This TCR beta chain was sequenced for a study of T cell repertoires in cytomegalovirus infection (dated by TCRdb to between 2019 and 2020). Concerning the study at large: Donor HLA type was relevant to the analysis, because carriage of CMV infection together with the matching HLA type was indicated by public TCR beta signatures.

The instrument was an Illumina HiSeq 1500. TCRdb handled the public reads itself, with Q25 trimming in fastp and clone calling in MiXCR, and kept productive beta chains. Entries are consolidated by CDR3 protein sequence, retaining the most common genes and DNA. The sample table shows hundreds of thousands of distinct CDR3 sequences, and 35% to 40% are seen once. The ten largest clonotypes hold around 2.8% of the sample. Results and caveats for the whole study, not just this receptor: Cumulative frequency of public TCR beta family members discriminated carriers of CMV infection plus the relevant HLA type in this cohort and an independent approximately 370-donor cohort. The ex vivo response was dominated by HLA-C-restricted CMV-specific TCR beta clonotypes, and the single most frequent clonotype in two of eight donors was supplied by these HLA-C-restricted clonotypes.

As to this clonotype: Its binding antigen is unknown. No much larger clone is present one base from it, and per-base qualities are unavailable.

There are 13 amino acids in the CDR3, from cysteine to phenylalanine inclusive. The retained sequence is limited to the CDR3, 39 bases, with the frame set at the first base. At the junction V is shortened by 6 bases and J by 5 bases, with 14 bases in between. The sample consisted of PBMCs. This clonotype originated in a human donor in good health (CMV status not recorded). Some clones in this sample may be carry-over from other donors' samples. This sequence uses TRBV12-3 or TRBV12-4 and TRBJ2-7; no confident D gene assignment can be made. The CDR3 reads CASSSAIRDEQYF. At the DNA level, the sequence is TGTGCCAGCAGCTCCGCAATCCGGGACGAGCAGTACTTC.